This TCR beta chain derives from a study of blood T cell repertoires in COVID-19. Germline CDR1 and CDR2: KGHDR and SFDVKD. The CDR3 runs 14 residues. V lost 6 bases to trimming and J lost 3 bases, with 11 bases between them. Assay used: immunoSEQ multiplex PCR; TCRdb lists only in-frame clones, some missing. The sample yields 200,000 to 300,000 clones, over 80% seen once. Sequencing used peripheral blood. This clonotype was sampled from a man aged 40-49 years with acute or convalescent COVID-19. The chain uses TRBV24-1 and TRBJ1-3; no clear D. CDR3 region: CATSSGFGGNTIYF. The CDR3, as DNA: TGTGCCACCAGTTCCGGTTTCGGTGGAAACACCATATATTTT.